The clone carrying this T cell receptor (beta chain) was seen only a few times. The antigen is undetermined. A junction end diverges from the germline sequence, so it may reflect a read error. Unsorted whole blood yielded the blood RNA, and germline DNA was also extracted. The sample is drawn from a study of tumor-infiltrating lymphocytes in primary liver carcinoma. Study in general: The patient group consisted of men and women aged 30 to 69 years. Tumors were staged T1-T3 N0M0 and measured about 4.2 to 10 cm across. The study's findings and limits: Tumor-blood pairs (like tumor-adjacent pairs) overlapped less than tumor region pairs did.

CDR1 SGHDN and CDR2 FVKESK come from the germline V gene. The CDR3 is made up of 12 amino acids. Production of TCR beta cDNA used roughly 0.55 ug total RNA together with a constant-region primer. It was through three nested multiplex PCR rounds of slightly modified ARM-PCR that TCR beta libraries arose. A C-beta reverse primer was combined with TRBV1-TRBV30 forward primers in the first two PCR rounds, and each round had around 10 cycles. One entry per CDR3 protein results from TCRdb running MiXCR on the multiplex PCR reads. The sample has hundreds of thousands of distinct CDR3 sequences, roughly two thirds seen once.

The receptor comes from a middle-aged man with primary liver carcinoma and hepatitis B virus infection. This chain joins TRBV14 and TRBJ1-2; D is uncertain. The source material was peripheral blood. Written as DNA, the CDR3 is TGTGCCAGCAGCCAAGTAGGCGGGGTGGAAGCCTTC. It codes for CASSQVGGVEAF.